These 14 T cell receptor beta chains came from one sample sequenced in a study of tumor-infiltrating lymphocytes in primary liver carcinoma. Out of unsorted whole blood came the blood RNA, and germline DNA was extracted as well. TCR beta cDNA came from approximately 490 ng total RNA, primed with a constant-region primer. A slightly modified ARM-PCR protocol with three nested multiplex PCR rounds produced these TCR beta libraries. Amplification in the first two PCR rounds was performed using TRBV1-TRBV30 forward primers and a C-beta reverse primer for around 11 cycles each. TCRdb reprocessed the multiplex PCR reads via MiXCR and lists one record per CDR3 protein. The table has over 250,000 distinct CDR3 sequences, about three fifths seen once; the top ten hold about 18%. Sequenced material: peripheral blood. The receptors stem from a young woman with primary liver carcinoma and hepatitis B virus infection.

The chain joins TRBV12-3 or TRBV12-4 to TRBJ2-1; 11 nucleotides match TRBD2. J lost 5 bases, V lost 1 base, and 4 bases had no gene match. The CDR3 is made up of 16 amino acids. In DNA, the CDR3 is TGTGCCAGCAGTTTAGTGGGACTAGCGGATGACAATGAGCAGTTCTTC. This gives the protein CASSLVGLADDNEQFF.

In regard to this clonotype: Germline is not matched at one junction end, which may reflect a read error. The chain joins TRBV11-2 to TRBJ2-1; TRBD2 agrees at 12 bases. CDR1 SGHAT and CDR2 FQNNGV come from the germline V gene. The CDR3 extends over 15 amino acids. CDR3 loop: CASSLITSGGNERFF. CDR3 DNA: TGTGCTAGCAGCTTAATCACTAGCGGGGGGAATGAGCGGTTCTTC.

Turning to this clonotype: At one of its ends the junction is not consistent with the germline gene, which may arise from a read error. V and J are TRBV6-2 or TRBV6-3 and TRBJ2-7; 11 bases are shared with TRBD1. The CDR3 runs 15 residues. Looked up from germline, CDR1 is MNHEY and CDR2 is SVGEGT. This CDR3 reads CASRYTDRGPYKQYF. DNA of the CDR3: TGTGCCAGCCGTTACACGGACAGGGGGCCATACAAGCAGTACTTC.

This CDR3 reads CAISAGGPSISTDTQYF. CDR3 bases: TGTGCCATCAGTGCTGGGGGCCCGAGCATAAGCACAGATACGCAGTATTTT. The V and J genes are TRBV10-3 and TRBJ2-3; D perhaps matches TRBD1 (6 bases). There are 17 residues in the CDR3. Per the germline V gene, CDR1 is ENHRY and CDR2 is SYGVKD. V dropped 4 bases and J dropped 0 bases, with 17 bases sitting between them.

With respect to this clonotype: Just one base apart from a much larger clone, this may be a read error. This sequence joins TRBV6-5 and TRBJ2-6; either TRBD1 or TRBD2 may fit D (6 bases each). Germline CDR1 and CDR2: MNHEY and SVGAGI. The CDR3 runs 15 residues. CDR3 in amino acids: CASSYPRRGAKVLTF. In DNA form, the CDR3 reads TGTGCCAGCAGTTACCCCCGGAGGGGGGCCAAGGTCCTGACTTTC.

The chain joins TRBV11-2 to TRBJ2-1; D not certain. Germline CDR1 and CDR2: SGHAT and FQNNGV. The length of the CDR3 is 15 residues. Trimming took 5 bases from V and 1 from J, leaving 12 bases between them. CDR3 DNA sequence: TGTGCCAGCAGCCTAGGCAGGCTTTCCTACAATGAGCAGTTCTTC. Translation gives CASSLGRLSYNEQFF.

The CDR3 sequence: CASSLDSASGELFF. The CDR3, as DNA: TGTGCCAGCAGTTTAGATTCGGCATCCGGGGAGCTGTTTTTT. The genes are TRBV12-3 or TRBV12-4 and TRBJ2-2; unclear D gene. The CDR3 is 14 residues long. Trimming removed 1 base from V and 6 bases from J, with 9 bases in between.

In the case of this clonotype: A much larger clone sits a single nucleotide away, making a read error possible. The chain combines TRBV6-5 with TRBJ2-5, with D possibly being TRBD1 (5 bases). Germline values: CDR1 MNHEY, CDR2 SVGAGI. The length of the CDR3 is 15 residues. In DNA form, the CDR3 reads TGTGCCAGAAGTTACTCGGTCACAGGTCAGGAGACCCAGTACTTC. Amino acids: CARSYSVTGQETQYF.

This clonotype came up many times. The CDR3 loop reads CASSPWGSNQNYNEQFF. CDR3 coding DNA: TGTGCCAGCAGCCCTTGGGGTTCAAACCAAAACTACAATGAGCAGTTCTTC. The genes are TRBV11-3 and TRBJ2-1; unclear D gene. The germline gives CDR1 SGHNT, CDR2 YENEEA. Trimming removed 5 bases from V and 3 bases from J, with 20 bases in between. This CDR3 is built from 17 residues.

In the case of this clonotype: A much larger clone lies one base from this, so it may be a read error. The chain recombines TRBV6-6 with TRBJ2-7; D might be TRBD1 or TRBD2, each matching 6 bases. Germline V gene lookup returns CDR1 MNHNY and CDR2 SVGAGI (reference sequence). V lost 0 bases and J lost 4, with 16 bases in between. The CDR3 loop spans 16 amino acids. The CDR3 DNA sequence: TGTGCCAGCAGTTACTCGAACGGGGGCGCCAGGTACGAGCAGTACTTC. Encoded protein: CASSYSNGGARYEQYF.

The chain recombines TRBV7-8 with TRBJ1-3, with a tentative D call TRBD1 (6 bases). V lost 6 bases to trimming and J lost 7 bases, with 16 bases between them. The CDR3 totals 14 residues. The germline V gene encodes CDR1 SGHVS and CDR2 FQNEAQ. CDR3 residues: CASRRGGNGNTIYF. In DNA form, the CDR3 reads TGTGCCAGCAGAAGAGGGGGAAACGGGAACACCATATATTTT.

This clonotype was detected only a few times. V is TRBV6-6 and J is TRBJ2-5, with 11 nucleotides matching TRBD2. Germline V gene sequence: CDR1 MNHNY, CDR2 SVGAGI (reference sequence). This CDR3 comprises 14 residues. V lost 6 bases, J lost 3 bases, and 3 bases stayed unmatched. Here the CDR3 DNA reads TGTGCCAGCAGAACGACTAGCGGGGAAGAGACCCAGTACTTC. Protein product: CASRTTSGEETQYF.

The rearrangement joins TRBV28 to TRBJ2-2; D might be TRBD2 (5 bases). Germline lookup yields CDR1 MDHEN and CDR2 SYDVKM. Trimming shortened V by 0 bases and J by 7 bases, and 12 bases separated the two germline ends. This CDR3 has 15 amino acids. For the CDR3, the DNA is TGTGCCAGCAGTTTATGGAGGACTTCTCTCGGGGAGCTGTTTTTT. This gives the protein CASSLWRTSLGELFF.

In its sample, this clonotype was seen many times. The genes are TRBV4-2 and TRBJ2-2; D gene unclear. The germline CDR1 and CDR2 sequences are LGHNA and YNFKEQ. V lost 0 bases, J lost 4 bases, and 15 bases lay in between. The CDR3 covers 17 residues. CDR3 sequence reads: CASSQEITALGTGELFF. The CDR3 DNA follows: TGTGCCAGCAGCCAAGAGATTACGGCCTTAGGCACCGGGGAGCTGTTTTTT.